The next 21 T cell receptor beta chains were all read from a single sample in a study of shared clonotypes between healthy human individuals (dated by TCRdb to the early 2020s). Library method: the immunoSEQ multiplex PCR assay. The clones in this table, taken by TCRdb from immuneACCESS, are in-frame only. Not every clone is retained; where verified, under half of the shortfall comes from an unresolved V gene, and the cause of the rest is unknown. For this sample the table gives roughly 2.5 million clones, of which more than 80% were detected only once. The ten biggest clones cover 0.13% to 0.15% of the sample. Sequenced: naive CD4+ T cells sorted from blood. What the cell subset or site label conveys for this sample: CD45RA+ positively selected. The source is a man younger than 30 in good health.

The chain employs TRBV5-8 and TRBJ2-5; TRBD2 agrees at 7 bases. Trimming at V came to 1 base and at J to 2 bases, leaving 5 bases not matched to a gene. This CDR3 is 15 amino acids long. Germline loops: CDR1 SGHTS, CDR2 YDEGEE. CDR3 in amino acids: CASSLRGLHQETQYF. Written as DNA, the CDR3 is TGTGCCAGCAGCTTGCGGGGACTACATCAAGAGACCCAGTACTTC.

Details on this clone: Other DNA sequences in this specimen translate into the identical CDR3. The rearrangement uses TRBV4-1 and TRBJ2-5; D is perhaps TRBD1 or TRBD2 (5 bases each). Germline CDR1 MGHRA, CDR2 YSYEKL. This CDR3 has 15 residues. V shed 1 base and J shed 5 bases, with 14 bases lying between them. The DNA for the CDR3 is TGCGCCAGCAGCCAAGCTGGGACCTCATCCGAGACCCAGTACTTC. Its translation is CASSQAGTSSETQYF.

The chain couples TRBV4-3 to TRBJ2-2, with 15 nucleotides matching TRBD2. The V segment lost 4 bases and the J segment 5 bases; nucleotides outside the gene matches: 5. Germline CDR1 LGHNA, CDR2 YSLEER. This CDR3 has 17 residues. The CDR3 spells CASSPGLAGGQTGELFF. The CDR3 DNA reads TGCGCCAGCAGCCCCGGACTAGCGGGAGGGCAAACCGGGGAGCTGTTTTTT.

The chain recombines TRBV5-1 with TRBJ2-1, with 8 bases lining up with TRBD2. V was pared by 0 bases and J by 7 bases, with 9 bases of the junction left unmatched. The CDR3 sequence is 16 residues long. CDR1 is SGHRS, CDR2 YFSETQ, per germline. The CDR3 DNA follows: TGCGCCAGCAGCTTGGCCTTAGCGGGGCGGGCAAATGAGCAGTTCTTC. Amino acid sequence: CASSLALAGRANEQFF.

This sequence joins TRBV12-5 and TRBJ2-1; TRBD2 aligns across 16 bases. CDR3 length: 18 amino acids. Germline loops: CDR1 LGHNT, CDR2 FRNRAP. Unmatched junction bases numbered 5, after V lost 6 bases and J lost 0 bases. The CDR3 DNA reads TGTGCTAGTGGCACCGGGACTAGCGGGAGGGGCTCCTACAATGAGCAGTTCTTC. This sequence encodes CASGTGTSGRGSYNEQFF. Filled out from reference TRBV12-5 and TRBJ2-1, the complete variable domain reads DARVTQTPRHKVTEMGQEVTMRCQPILGHNTVFWYRQTMMQGLELLAYFRNRAPLDDSGMPKDRFSAEMPDATLATLKIQPSEPRDSAVYFCASGTGTSGRGSYNEQFFGPGTRLTVL.

This chain links TRBV19 with TRBJ1-1; D not certain. V gave up 6 bases and J gave up 3 bases, with 11 bases separating them. Germline V CDR1 and CDR2: LNHDA, SQIVND (reference sequence). The CDR3 contains 13 residues. Here the CDR3 DNA reads TGTGCCAGTAGGATGCCCTATGACACTGAAGCTTTCTTT. Its protein is CASRMPYDTEAFF.

The J gene is TRBJ1-2, the V gene TRBV10-3; D gene ambiguous. Germline-derived CDR1 and CDR2 are ENHRY and SYGVKD. The CDR3 is made up of 16 amino acids. Trimming took 3 bases from V and 3 from J, leaving 17 bases between them. The CDR3 sequence: CAISDDYTGSYYGYTF. The DNA of the CDR3 is TGTGCCATCAGTGATGATTATACGGGGTCCTACTATGGCTACACCTTC.

The J gene is TRBJ2-2, the V gene TRBV7-2; perhaps TRBD2 as D (5 bases). Germline CDR1 reads SGHTA; CDR2 reads FQGNSA. The CDR3 loop spans 13 amino acids. Trimming cost V 1 base and J 7 bases, with 7 bases left between them. CDR3 coding DNA: TGTGCCAGCAGCTTAGTTCGGGACGGGGAGCTGTTTTTT. Its protein is CASSLVRDGELFF.

The chain links TRBV2 to TRBJ2-7; 10 bases agree with TRBD1. The CDR3 spans 14 residues. Trimming at V came to 7 bases and at J to 4 bases, leaving 7 bases not matched to a gene. Germline CDR1 is SNHLY and CDR2 is FYNNEI. DNA for the CDR3: TGTGCCAGCATAACCGGGACAGGGGATTACGAGCAGTACTTC. Translated: CASITGTGDYEQYF.

The gene calls are TRBV5-4 and TRBJ2-1; 13 bases match TRBD2. Germline loops: CDR1 SGHNT, CDR2 YYREEE (reference sequence). V was clipped by 5 bases and J by 1 base; unmatched bases: 15. The CDR3 is 20 amino acids. The CDR3 coding sequence is TGTGCCAGCAGAGAAACCAGACTAGCGGGGGGTTCCGCTTCCTACAATGAGCAGTTCTTC. It specifies CASRETRLAGGSASYNEQFF.

CDR3 nucleotide sequence: TGTGCCAGCAGTTTATTTCCTAGGCCGTCGAACGTAGCGGGGGAGCCTCTATCCTACGAGCAGTACTTC. This gives the protein CASSLFPRPSNVAGEPLSYEQYF. J is TRBJ2-7 and V is TRBV28, with TRBD2 matching over 9 bases. The CDR3 extends over 23 amino acids. Germline V CDR1 and CDR2: MDHEN, SYDVKM. The V and J ends lost 1 base and 1 base, in that order; junction bases with no gene match: 26.

The chain recombines TRBV28 with TRBJ1-1; 11 positions match TRBD1. Germline-derived CDR1 and CDR2 are MDHEN and SYDVKM. The CDR3 is made up of 15 amino acids. Losses at the gene ends were 0 bases for V and 3 bases for J; bases not matched to a gene: 0. CDR3 protein: CASSLWGQGDTEAFF. The CDR3 DNA is TGTGCCAGCAGTTTATGGGGACAGGGGGACACTGAAGCTTTCTTT.

Concerning this clone: The sample carries other DNA sequences with the same CDR3. The genes are TRBV29-1 and TRBJ2-3; D is undetermined. The CDR3 runs 10 residues. Trimming took 3 bases from V and 5 from J, leaving 3 bases between them. Looked up from germline, CDR1 is SQVTM and CDR2 is ANQGSEA. The CDR3 spells CSVDVDTQYF. For the CDR3, the DNA is TGCAGCGTTGACGTAGATACGCAGTATTTT.

The chain recombines TRBV19 with TRBJ1-1; 7 nucleotides match TRBD1. J lost 5 bases, V lost 6 bases, and 12 bases had no gene match. This CDR3 has 15 residues. The germline V gene has CDR1 LNHDA and CDR2 SQIVND (reference sequence). CDR3 loop: CASRTPMSGGTEAFF. Here the CDR3 DNA reads TGTGCCAGTAGAACTCCAATGTCAGGGGGAACTGAAGCTTTCTTT.

This sequence joins TRBV11-2 and TRBJ1-3; a possible D gene is TRBD1 (5 bases). The V end was cut by 0 bases, the J end by 0 bases, with 9 bases between. Looked up from germline, CDR1 is SGHAT and CDR2 is FQNNGV. The CDR3 is 16 amino acids. The CDR3, as DNA: TGTGCCAGCAGCTTAGACAGGGCTGCCTCTGGAAACACCATATATTTT. This sequence encodes CASSLDRAASGNTIYF.

The chain has TRBV29-1 and TRBJ1-2; tentatively, D is TRBD1 (5 bases). This CDR3 has 12 residues. The germline V gene has CDR1 SQVTM and CDR2 ANQGSEA. V was shortened by 3 bases and J by 8 bases, with 13 bases between the two germline ends. This CDR3 is CSVEWQGDGYTF. The CDR3 nucleotides are TGCAGCGTTGAGTGGCAAGGGGACGGCTACACCTTC. Full variable domain (missing parts from reference TRBV29-1 and TRBJ1-2): SAVISQKPSRDICQRGTSLTIQCQVDSQVTMMFWYRQQPGQSLTLIATANQGSEATYESGFVIDKFPISRPNLTFSTLTVSNMSPEDSSIYLCSVEWQGDGYTFGSGTRLTVV.

The chain is built from TRBV10-3 and TRBJ1-2; D may be TRBD1 (6 bases). The CDR3 runs 14 residues. The germline V gene encodes CDR1 ENHRY and CDR2 SYGVKD. V lost 1 base and J 3 bases, leaving 9 bases between the germline ends. The CDR3 reads CAISELGQDYGYTF. CDR3 bases: TGTGCCATCAGTGAGTTGGGACAAGACTATGGCTACACCTTC.

CDR3 nucleotides: TGTGCCAGCAGAAACCTAGGACTAGCGGACAATGAGCAGTTCTTC. Residues: CASRNLGLADNEQFF. V usage is TRBV6-5 and J usage is TRBJ2-1, with 10 bases aligning to TRBD2. CDR1 is MNHEY and CDR2 is SVGAGI in the germline V gene. The V segment lost 6 bases and the J segment 5 bases; nucleotides outside the gene matches: 7. The CDR3 extends over 15 amino acids.

V is TRBV19 and J is TRBJ1-5; D is unresolved. V lost 5 bases, J lost 4 bases, and 9 bases lay in between. The V gene's germline CDR1 is LNHDA and CDR2 SQIVND (reference sequence). CDR3 length: 13 amino acids. CDR3 residues: CASSPKKNQPQHF. In DNA, the CDR3 is TGTGCCAGTAGTCCTAAGAAGAATCAGCCCCAGCATTTT.

The J gene is TRBJ2-1, the V gene TRBV27, with D tentatively TRBD2 (6 bases). With 5 bases removed from V and 9 bases from J, the gap between germline ends came to 14 bases. The length of the CDR3 is 13 residues. The germline gives CDR1 MNHEY, CDR2 SMNVEV (reference sequence). The CDR3 DNA is TGTGCCAGCAGTCCCGGGGAGGCCGGTGAGCAGTTCTTC. Amino acids: CASSPGEAGEQFF.

The chain carries TRBV18 and TRBJ2-7, with D perhaps TRBD2 (5 bases). The CDR3 consists of 13 residues. Germline CDR1 is KGHSH and CDR2 is LQKENI. Trimming stripped 3 bases from V and 7 bases from J, with 13 bases between. In DNA form, the CDR3 reads TGTGCCAGCTCACCTTCGCGGGCCTGGGAGCAGTACTTC. Protein sequence: CASSPSRAWEQYF.